These T cell receptor beta chains were read from a single sample in a study of blood T cell repertoires in COVID-19. Clones were read by immunoSEQ multiplex PCR, and TCRdb kept only the in-frame ones, dropping some. Found here are roughly 140,000 clones, 88% of them singletons; the top ten hold about 11%. The sample consisted of peripheral blood. The receptors originated from a man aged 50 to 59 with active or convalescent COVID-19. Both conserved end residues are part of each CDR3. Each record gives: J gene, D gene, clone size, CDR3 length, V gene, CDR3 DNA, CDR3 protein. D genes are given only for firm matches. Part of the rows lack a size; the others show once, few, many or a class for expanded clones.

J gene: TRBJ2-2; D gene: -; clone size: -; CDR3 length: 16; V gene: TRBV5-5; CDR3 DNA: TGTGCCAGCAGCAGGGACACACGGCTAGCCACCGGGGAGCTGTTTTTT; CDR3 protein: CASSRDTRLATGELFF
J gene: TRBJ2-1; D gene: TRBD2; clone size: -; CDR3 length: 16; V gene: TRBV6-1; CDR3 DNA: TGTGCCAGCAGTGCCCAAGGGACTAGCGGATACAATGAGCAGTTCTTC; CDR3 protein: CASSAQGTSGYNEQFF
J gene: TRBJ1-3; D gene: -; clone size: -; CDR3 length: 16; V gene: TRBV3-1/TRBV3-2; CDR3 DNA: TGTGCCAGCAGCCAAGCCGGCAGGACAACTGGAAACACCATATATTTT; CDR3 protein: CASSQAGRTTGNTIYF
J gene: TRBJ2-5; D gene: TRBD1; clone size: -; CDR3 length: 14; V gene: TRBV5-6; CDR3 DNA: TGTGCCAGCAGTCGGACAGGGGTGGGGGAGACCCAGTACTTC; CDR3 protein: CASSRTGVGETQYF
J gene: TRBJ2-5; D gene: TRBD1; clone size: -; CDR3 length: 14; V gene: TRBV5-1; CDR3 DNA: TGCGCCAGCAGCGCGGACCCAGGGGGAGAGACCCAGTACTTC; CDR3 protein: CASSADPGGETQYF
J gene: TRBJ2-7; D gene: TRBD1; clone size: -; CDR3 length: 13; V gene: TRBV24-1; CDR3 DNA: TGTGCCACTCAGGGACAGGGAACCTACGAGCAGTACTTC; CDR3 protein: CATQGQGTYEQYF
J gene: TRBJ2-5; D gene: TRBD2; clone size: -; CDR3 length: 17; V gene: TRBV11-2; CDR3 DNA: TGTGCCAGCAGAAAAGCGACTAGCGGGCGAGGGCTGGAGACCCAGTACTTC; CDR3 protein: CASRKATSGRGLETQYF
J gene: TRBJ2-7; D gene: -; clone size: -; CDR3 length: 12; V gene: TRBV11-1; CDR3 DNA: TGTGCCAGCAGCCCCTACTCCTACGAGCAGTACTTC; CDR3 protein: CASSPYSYEQYF
J gene: TRBJ1-2; D gene: -; clone size: -; CDR3 length: 12; V gene: TRBV29-1; CDR3 DNA: TGCAGCGTGGTAAAACAGGATTATGGCTACACCTTC; CDR3 protein: CSVVKQDYGYTF
J gene: TRBJ1-6; D gene: -; clone size: -; CDR3 length: 15; V gene: TRBV11-2; CDR3 DNA: TGTGCCAGCAGACAACAGGGCTCCTATAATTCACCCCTCCACTTT; CDR3 protein: CASRQQGSYNSPLHF
J gene: TRBJ2-7; D gene: -; clone size: -; CDR3 length: 16; V gene: TRBV11-2; CDR3 DNA: TGTGCCAGCAGCTTAAAGCTCGGCAGTAAGGCGGCCGAGCAGTACTTC; CDR3 protein: CASSLKLGSKAAEQYF
J gene: TRBJ2-1; D gene: TRBD2; clone size: -; CDR3 length: 16; V gene: TRBV3-1/TRBV3-2; CDR3 DNA: TGTGCCAGCAGCCAAGTACTAGCGGGAGGGCCGGATGAGCAGTTCTTC; CDR3 protein: CASSQVLAGGPDEQFF
J gene: TRBJ2-5; D gene: TRBD1; clone size: -; CDR3 length: 16; V gene: TRBV5-4; CDR3 DNA: TGTGCCAGCAGCGGCCCGACACGAGGGGGCTCGGAGACCCAGTACTTC; CDR3 protein: CASSGPTRGGSETQYF
J gene: TRBJ1-1; D gene: TRBD1; clone size: -; CDR3 length: 13; V gene: TRBV6-6; CDR3 DNA: TGTGCCAGCAGTTACATGCAGGGGGCTGAAGCTTTCTTT; CDR3 protein: CASSYMQGAEAFF
J gene: TRBJ2-3; D gene: -; clone size: -; CDR3 length: 17; V gene: TRBV18; CDR3 DNA: TGTGCCAGCTCACCAACGGCCCGGCCAGGGCGCACAGATACGCAGTATTTT; CDR3 protein: CASSPTARPGRTDTQYF
J gene: TRBJ2-7; D gene: TRBD1; clone size: -; CDR3 length: 13; V gene: TRBV5-1; CDR3 DNA: TGCGCCAGCAGTCAACAGGGGCCCCACGAGCAGTACTTC; CDR3 protein: CASSQQGPHEQYF
J gene: TRBJ2-3; D gene: -; clone size: -; CDR3 length: 15; V gene: TRBV9; CDR3 DNA: TGTGCCAGCAGCGTAGCAGGGCCTAGCACAGATACGCAGTATTTT; CDR3 protein: CASSVAGPSTDTQYF
J gene: TRBJ1-1; D gene: -; clone size: -; CDR3 length: 15; V gene: TRBV29-1; CDR3 DNA: TGCAGCGTCCACGGGGCGGGGGGATCGAACACTGAAGCTTTCTTT; CDR3 protein: CSVHGAGGSNTEAFF
J gene: TRBJ1-5; D gene: -; clone size: once; CDR3 length: 15; V gene: TRBV28; CDR3 DNA: TGTGCCAGCAGTTCCCCACAGGACAGCAATCAGCCCCAGCATTTT; CDR3 protein: CASSSPQDSNQPQHF
J gene: TRBJ2-7; D gene: TRBD2; clone size: -; CDR3 length: 18; V gene: TRBV19; CDR3 DNA: TGTGCCAGTAGTATAGAAGCGGGGCTCGCGTCGGGGAACTACGAGCAGTACTTC; CDR3 protein: CASSIEAGLASGNYEQYF
J gene: TRBJ1-5; D gene: -; clone size: -; CDR3 length: 13; V gene: TRBV3-1/TRBV3-2; CDR3 DNA: TGTGCCAGCAGCCAAGAGGGAGGTCAGCCCCAGCATTTT; CDR3 protein: CASSQEGGQPQHF
J gene: TRBJ1-5; D gene: -; clone size: -; CDR3 length: 13; V gene: TRBV27; CDR3 DNA: TGTGCCAGCAAGGGGAGGTCCAATCAGCCCCAGCATTTT; CDR3 protein: CASKGRSNQPQHF
J gene: TRBJ1-1; D gene: TRBD1; clone size: -; CDR3 length: 15; V gene: TRBV25-1; CDR3 DNA: TGTGCCAGCAGGAAACAGACAGGGGCGACCACTGAAGCTTTCTTT; CDR3 protein: CASRKQTGATTEAFF
J gene: TRBJ2-3; D gene: -; clone size: -; CDR3 length: 15; V gene: TRBV5-1; CDR3 DNA: TGCGCCAGCAGCTTGTTGGGGGCTCCCACAGATACGCAGTATTTT; CDR3 protein: CASSLLGAPTDTQYF
J gene: TRBJ2-3; D gene: -; clone size: -; CDR3 length: 13; V gene: TRBV5-1; CDR3 DNA: TGCGCCAGCAGCCCATCAGTCACAGATACGCAGTATTTT; CDR3 protein: CASSPSVTDTQYF
J gene: TRBJ2-5; D gene: TRBD2; clone size: -; CDR3 length: 15; V gene: TRBV9; CDR3 DNA: TGTGCCAGCAGCGGACTAGCGGGAGGGAGGGTGACCCAGTACTTC; CDR3 protein: CASSGLAGGRVTQYF
J gene: TRBJ2-7; D gene: -; clone size: -; CDR3 length: 15; V gene: TRBV19; CDR3 DNA: TGTGCCAGTAGCCCAACTAGCCCCTGGGACTACGAGCAGTACTTC; CDR3 protein: CASSPTSPWDYEQYF
J gene: TRBJ1-1; D gene: -; clone size: once; CDR3 length: 12; V gene: TRBV5-6; CDR3 DNA: TGTGCCAGCAGCTACCGTACAGGGCGCGCTTTCTTT; CDR3 protein: CASSYRTGRAFF
J gene: TRBJ2-7; D gene: TRBD1; clone size: -; CDR3 length: 15; V gene: TRBV6-5; CDR3 DNA: TGTGCCAGCAGTTACCGGGGACAGGAGAGCTACGAGCAGTACTTC; CDR3 protein: CASSYRGQESYEQYF
J gene: TRBJ1-2; D gene: -; clone size: few; CDR3 length: 13; V gene: TRBV5-4; CDR3 DNA: TGTGCCAGCAGCTTGGGGACTCAGTATGGCTACACCTTC; CDR3 protein: CASSLGTQYGYTF
J gene: TRBJ1-1; D gene: TRBD1; clone size: -; CDR3 length: 14; V gene: TRBV7-3; CDR3 DNA: TGTGCCAGCAGCTTTGACAGGGTGAACACTGAAGCTTTCTTT; CDR3 protein: CASSFDRVNTEAFF
J gene: TRBJ2-7; D gene: TRBD1; clone size: -; CDR3 length: 15; V gene: TRBV7-2; CDR3 DNA: TGTGCCAGCAGCTCGGGACAGAGATTAACCTACGAGCAGTACTTC; CDR3 protein: CASSSGQRLTYEQYF
J gene: TRBJ2-1; D gene: -; clone size: -; CDR3 length: 19; V gene: TRBV28; CDR3 DNA: TGTGCCAGCAGCCTTCCGGGGAGTAGGTCCCAGGAGGCCTACAATGAGCAGTTCTTC; CDR3 protein: CASSLPGSRSQEAYNEQFF
J gene: TRBJ1-6; D gene: TRBD1; clone size: -; CDR3 length: 15; V gene: TRBV18; CDR3 DNA: TGTGCCAGCTCATCAACAGGGGGCGCGGATTCACCCCTCCACTTT; CDR3 protein: CASSSTGGADSPLHF
J gene: TRBJ2-5; D gene: -; clone size: -; CDR3 length: 14; V gene: TRBV6-5; CDR3 DNA: TGTGCCAGCAGTTACTCCGAGACTCGAGAGACCCAGTACTTC; CDR3 protein: CASSYSETRETQYF
J gene: TRBJ1-2; D gene: TRBD1; clone size: -; CDR3 length: 13; V gene: TRBV6-5; CDR3 DNA: TGTGCCGGGGGACAGGGAGAGATTTATGGCTACACCTTC; CDR3 protein: CAGGQGEIYGYTF
J gene: TRBJ2-7; D gene: TRBD2; clone size: -; CDR3 length: 15; V gene: TRBV28; CDR3 DNA: TGTGCCAGCAGACAAGGGACTAGCGGGCCCTACGAGCAGTACTTC; CDR3 protein: CASRQGTSGPYEQYF
J gene: TRBJ2-1; D gene: TRBD2; clone size: -; CDR3 length: 15; V gene: TRBV19; CDR3 DNA: TGTGCCAGTAGACCTCCGGGGACTAGTCGCTATGAGCAGTTCTTC; CDR3 protein: CASRPPGTSRYEQFF
J gene: TRBJ1-1; D gene: -; clone size: -; CDR3 length: 15; V gene: TRBV5-1; CDR3 DNA: TGCGCCAGCAGCTTGGGAGGACAGCAGAACACTGAAGCTTTCTTT; CDR3 protein: CASSLGGQQNTEAFF